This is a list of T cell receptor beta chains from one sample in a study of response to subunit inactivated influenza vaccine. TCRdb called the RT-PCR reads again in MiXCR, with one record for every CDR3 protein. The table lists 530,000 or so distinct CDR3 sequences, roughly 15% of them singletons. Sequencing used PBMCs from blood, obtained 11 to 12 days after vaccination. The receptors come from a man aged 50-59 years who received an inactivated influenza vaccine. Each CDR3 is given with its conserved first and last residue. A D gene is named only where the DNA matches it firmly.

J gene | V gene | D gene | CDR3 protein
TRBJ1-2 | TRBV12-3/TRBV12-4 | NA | CASSLGRQGYTF
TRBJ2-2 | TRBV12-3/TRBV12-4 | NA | CASIKPSGTGGGELFF
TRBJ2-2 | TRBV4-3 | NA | CASSRVLGDTGELFF
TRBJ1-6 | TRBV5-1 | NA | CASSSSGQGSYNSPLHF
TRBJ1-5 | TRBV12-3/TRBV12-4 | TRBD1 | CASSLLVLLRRQGANNQPQDF
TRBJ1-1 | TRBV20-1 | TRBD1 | CSAKDRVTEAFF
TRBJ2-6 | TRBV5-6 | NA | CASSLALGPSGANVLTF
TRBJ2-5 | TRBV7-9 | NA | CASSLLQSQETQYF
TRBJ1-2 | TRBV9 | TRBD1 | CASRGTGLNYGYTF
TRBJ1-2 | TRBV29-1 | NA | CSVEEENYGYTF
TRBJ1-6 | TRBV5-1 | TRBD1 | CASRETGESPLHF
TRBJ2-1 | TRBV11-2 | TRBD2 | CASSLDQFSGGRDNEQFF
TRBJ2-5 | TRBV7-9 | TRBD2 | CASSLRAGALETQYF
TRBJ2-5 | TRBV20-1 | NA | CSGLTGDQETQYF
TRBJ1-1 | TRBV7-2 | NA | CASSLEPRGTEAFF
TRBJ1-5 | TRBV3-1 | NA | CASSRPGQPQHF
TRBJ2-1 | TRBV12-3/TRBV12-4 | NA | CASPPSGGALHGEQFF
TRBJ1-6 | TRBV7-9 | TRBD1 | CASSTTKGQGKSPLHF
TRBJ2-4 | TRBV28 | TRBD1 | CASSRTGAENIQYF
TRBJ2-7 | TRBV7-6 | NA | CASSPYTGTPGEQYF